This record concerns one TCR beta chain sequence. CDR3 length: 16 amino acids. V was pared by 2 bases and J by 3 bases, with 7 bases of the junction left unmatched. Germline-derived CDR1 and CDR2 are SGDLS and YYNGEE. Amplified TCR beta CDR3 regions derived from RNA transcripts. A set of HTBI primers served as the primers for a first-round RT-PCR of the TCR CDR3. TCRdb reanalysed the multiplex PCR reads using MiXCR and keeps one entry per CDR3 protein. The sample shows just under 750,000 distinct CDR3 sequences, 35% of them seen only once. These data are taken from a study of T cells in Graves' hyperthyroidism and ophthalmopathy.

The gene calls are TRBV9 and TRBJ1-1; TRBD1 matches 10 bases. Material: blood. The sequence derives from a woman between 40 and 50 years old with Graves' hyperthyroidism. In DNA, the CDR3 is TGTGCCAGCAGCGTCGGACAGGGGGAGTGGTACACTGAAGCTTTCTTT. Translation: CASSVGQGEWYTEAFF. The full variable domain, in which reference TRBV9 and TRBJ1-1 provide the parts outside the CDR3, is DSGVTQTPKHLITATGQRVTLRCSPRSGDLSVYWYQQSLDQGLQFLIQYYNGEERAKGNILERFSAQQFPDLHSELNLSSLELGDSALYFCASSVGQGEWYTEAFFGQGTRLTVV.